This T cell receptor beta chain was observed in a study of tumor and adjacent non-tumor tissue in lung cancer (dated by TCRdb to the late 2010s). Background on the whole study: Of the cohort, roughly 12 patients had adenocarcinoma, 2 had squamous cell carcinoma and 1 had small cell lung cancer. In total, sequencing yielded 100 million to 150 million productive TCRbeta reads, which works out to an average of approximately 4 million reads per sample. Ages among the approximately 15 patients ranged from about 30 to 80 years, there were around 10 men and 5 women, and disease was at TNM stage I to III. The study compared bulk TCRbeta repertoires between lung tumor tissue and matched distant non-tumor lung tissue from more than twelve lung cancer patients. Around 30 paired specimens, one tumor and one normal lung sample per patient, were profiled by TCRbeta CDR3 sequencing. Broad study findings and their caveats: With only about 16 patients in the cohort, the authors noted that larger samples and more detailed clinical data are needed. The top 100 clones made up a significantly larger cumulative share of the repertoire in normal lung than in tumor tissue. Neither the sequencing platform nor unique molecular identifiers are named or mentioned anywhere in the methods. Younger patients had significantly higher TCR diversity, and higher tumor TCR diversity was associated with shorter overall and disease-free survival. Tumor tissue showed significantly higher TCR diversity (inverse Simpson) than normal lung tissue, at roughly 390 vs 170 (P = 0.0075, Mann-Whitney U test). Peripheral blood was not sequenced, so blood TCRbeta repertoires were not examined in the lung cancer patients of the study.

Receptor libraries were prepared by multiplex PCR. Instrument used: Illumina HiSeq 2500. Following protocols modified from ARM-PCR, the researchers constructed TCRbeta libraries through three rounds of nested PCR with primers (Table S4). Before sequencing, PCR products of 200-500 bp were cut from the gel and purified using the QIAquick gel extraction kit. The paper's data handling went like this. Trimmomatic was used to clean the reads, FLASH was used to merge the reads into complete CDR3 sequences, and MiTCR was used to assign the reads to V(D)J germline segments. Clonal diversity was computed as the inverse Simpson's index with VDJtools. A read counted as productive if the sequence was in-frame and lacked a premature stop codon. The raw public data were reprocessed by TCRdb itself: fastp quality trimming at Q25, MiXCR clonotype calling, in-frame beta chains only. Each entry merges the rows of one CDR3 protein and shows their most common DNA and genes. V and J calls and clone size were set by TCRdb, not the authors. The sample records 65,000 to 90,000 distinct CDR3 sequences, around 65% of which are singletons. Around 12% of the sample lies in the top ten.

With respect to this clonotype: The target of this receptor is not known. With a much larger clone just one base away, this may be a read error.

RNA was isolated from bulk, unsorted tissue, and RNA quality was assessed with a NanoDrop ND-1000 and an Agilent 2100. Donors were newly diagnosed lung cancer patients admitted for thoracic surgery in China between August and November 2014, without prior chemotherapy. The study excluded patients who had received radiotherapy or chemotherapy before or who had another cancer at the same time. Surgical tissue pieces of about 1-2.1 cm3 were preserved in RNAlater solution and were kept at -80 degrees C until use. The germline V gene (reference sequence) sets CDR1 to DFQATT and CDR2 to SNEGSKA. The CDR3 sequence holds 15 residues, the cysteine and phenylalanine included. The read is trimmed to its CDR3 DNA, 45 bases read in frame from base 1. Here V drops 6 bases and J drops 2 bases, and the junction holds 3 bases not matched to any gene.

Material for sequencing was lung tumor tissue. In this chain, TRBV20-1 is recombined with TRBJ2-6, with 11 bases matching TRBD1. This clonotype was obtained from a woman in her seventies with non-small cell lung cancer. The nucleotide sequence reads TGCAGTGCACTGGACAGGGGGCCTGGGGCCAACGTCCTGACTTTC. This codes for CSALDRGPGANVLTF.